The 17 T cell receptor beta chains below all came from one sample that was sequenced in a study of blood T cell repertoires in COVID-19. Assay: immunoSEQ multiplex PCR; the TCRdb copy retains only in-frame clones and omits some. The table shows around 130,000 clones, with around 85% occurring only once. Specimen: peripheral blood. These receptors all come from a man aged 50 or older with acute or convalescent COVID-19.

V usage is TRBV5-5 and J usage is TRBJ2-7, with a weak D call TRBD1 (5 bases). Germline assignment: CDR1 SGHKS and CDR2 YYEKEE (reference sequence). This CDR3 has 14 residues. Trimming took 3 bases from V and 2 from J, leaving 12 bases between them. Here the CDR3 reads CASSSLTAAYEQYF. In DNA, the CDR3 is TGTGCCAGCAGCTCCCTGACAGCCGCCTACGAGCAGTACTTC.

The chain carries TRBV27 and TRBJ1-4; maybe TRBD1 (6 bases). Germline V gene data show CDR1 as MNHEY and CDR2 as SMNVEV (reference sequence). V was trimmed by 8 bases and J by 7 bases, leaving 17 bases between them. This CDR3 is built from 14 residues. The CDR3 DNA follows: TGTGCCAGCTCTGGACAGTCCGCTGGTGAAAAACTGTTTTTT. Encoded protein: CASSGQSAGEKLFF.

The rearrangement joins TRBV3-1 (or the pseudogene TRBV3-2) to TRBJ2-1, with 7 bases identical to TRBD2. CDR1 is LGHDT, CDR2 YNNKEL, per germline (reference sequence). The CDR3 contains 17 residues. V shed 2 bases and J 3 bases; nucleotides not matched to a gene: 10. CDR3 in DNA: TGTGCCAGCAGCCAACGGATAGCGGGCCAAATCTACAATGAGCAGTTCTTC. Protein sequence: CASSQRIAGQIYNEQFF.

The rearrangement uses TRBV10-3 and TRBJ2-1; TRBD2 matches at 13 bases. This CDR3 region has 15 residues. V lost 6 bases and J lost 5; bases outside the gene matches: 4. CDR1 and CDR2 from the germline V gene are ENHRY and SYGVKD. CDR3 nucleotide sequence: TGTGCCATCAGGGATGGACTAGCGGGGGACAATGAGCAGTTCTTC. Amino acids: CAIRDGLAGDNEQFF.

The rearrangement uses TRBV19 and TRBJ1-5; TRBD1 matches 7 bases. V lost 7 bases, J lost 6 bases, and 3 bases stayed unmatched. Germline assignment: CDR1 LNHDA and CDR2 SQIVND (reference sequence). The CDR3 covers 12 residues. CDR3 amino acids: CASKQGGQPQHF. DNA for the CDR3: TGTGCCAGTAAGCAGGGGGGTCAGCCCCAGCATTTT.

V is TRBV7-2 and J is TRBJ2-3, with 12 bases that match TRBD2. The ends lost 3 bases at V and 2 bases at J; junction bases unmatched: 3. Germline V gives CDR1 SGHTA, CDR2 FQGNSA. The CDR3 loop spans 16 amino acids. The CDR3 loop is CASSLRLAGATDTQYF. The CDR3 bases are TGTGCCAGCAGCTTGCGACTAGCGGGAGCCACAGATACGCAGTATTTT.

This clone was observed a handful of times. The V and J genes are TRBV6-4 and TRBJ2-3; D is unresolved. The V end lost 5 bases, the J end lost 6 bases, and 9 bases lay between the germline ends. The CDR3 has 12 amino acids. Germline values: CDR1 MRHNA, CDR2 SNTAGT. The DNA for the CDR3 is TGTGCCAGCAGTACTCCGCCCGATACGCAGTATTTT. Amino acids: CASSTPPDTQYF.

This clone was found once. The CDR3 here is CASSYEGANSPLHF. The DNA of the CDR3 is TGTGCCAGCAGTTACGAGGGGGCTAATTCACCCCTCCACTTT. The chain recombines TRBV6-6 with TRBJ1-6, with 7 bases lining up with TRBD1. The junction had 1 base not matched to a gene; V was cut back by 2 bases and J by 6 bases. CDR1 MNHNY and CDR2 SVGAGI come from the germline V gene (reference sequence). The CDR3 is 14 amino acids.

DNA of the CDR3: TGTGCCAGCAGCCCTCCTAGGGGAAGGACTGAAGCTTTCTTT. Its translation is CASSPPRGRTEAFF. This chain connects TRBV28 to TRBJ1-1, with D perhaps TRBD1 (5 bases). Germline V gene lookup returns CDR1 MDHEN and CDR2 SYDVKM. This CDR3 has 14 amino acids. Trimming removed 6 bases at V and 5 bases at J, with 16 bases between.

The chain uses TRBV7-8 and TRBJ1-5, with a tentative D call TRBD1 (6 bases). This CDR3 is 16 amino acids long. CDR1 is SGHVS and CDR2 is FQNEAQ in the germline V gene. Deletions cut 5 bases from V and 1 base from J, with 15 bases between. CDR3 nucleotide sequence: TGTGCCAGCAGCCCCCGGACAGTGAGAAGCAATCAGCCCCAGCATTTT. Its protein product is CASSPRTVRSNQPQHF.

The CDR3 DNA follows: TGTGCCAGCAGCCACGGACAGTTGAGCCAGCCCCAGCATTTT. This encodes CASSHGQLSQPQHF. The chain couples TRBV6-1 to TRBJ1-5; D may be TRBD1 (6 bases). This CDR3 contains 14 residues. Germline CDR1 MNHNS, CDR2 SASEGT. The V end was cut by 6 bases, the J end by 7 bases, with 16 bases between.

This clone occurred once. The chain recombines TRBV11-2 with TRBJ2-7, with 11 bases lining up with TRBD2. This CDR3 region has 16 residues. Germline V gives CDR1 SGHAT, CDR2 FQNNGV. After removal of 7 bases from V and 3 bases from J, the junction contained 11 bases not matched to a gene. Here the CDR3 reads CASTLAGGRSVYEQYF. The DNA of the CDR3 is TGTGCCAGCACCCTAGCGGGGGGTCGGTCAGTCTACGAGCAGTACTTC.

The genes are TRBV28 and TRBJ1-1; maybe TRBD1 (6 bases). The CDR3 length is 13 residues. Per the germline V gene, CDR1 is MDHEN and CDR2 is SYDVKM. Trimming removed 6 bases at V and 11 bases at J, with 19 bases between. Here the CDR3 DNA reads TGTGCCAGCAGGGAATCGGGGGGGCCGGTTGCTTTCTTT. It translates to CASRESGGPVAFF.

The rearrangement links TRBV28 to TRBJ2-5; D is possibly TRBD2 (7 bases). CDR3 size: 16 residues. V was shortened by 4 bases and J by 5 bases, with 20 bases between the two germline ends. The germline V gene has CDR1 MDHEN and CDR2 SYDVKM. The CDR3 bases are TGTGCCAGCAGTTCAGGAGGGGGGGGAAGTTGGGAGACCCAGTACTTC. Protein: CASSSGGGGSWETQYF.

The chain has TRBV28 and TRBJ2-7, with 7 bases that match TRBD1. This CDR3 has 14 residues. Germline V gene sequence: CDR1 MDHEN, CDR2 SYDVKM. V was clipped by 7 bases and J by 0 bases; unmatched bases: 6. CDR3 loop: CASTLGQPSYEQYF. In DNA form, the CDR3 reads TGTGCCAGCACCCTGGGACAGCCCTCCTACGAGCAGTACTTC.

J is TRBJ2-3 and V is TRBV5-1; 13 positions match TRBD2. The germline V gene encodes CDR1 SGHRS and CDR2 YFSETQ. After removal of 4 bases from V and 5 bases from J, the junction contained 13 bases not matched to a gene. This CDR3 is built from 18 residues. The CDR3: CASSLGLAGATFGDTQYF. Here the CDR3 DNA reads TGCGCCAGCAGCCTAGGACTAGCGGGGGCAACCTTCGGAGATACGCAGTATTTT.

A few counts support this clone. The chain is built from TRBV10-3 and TRBJ2-2; TRBD2 aligns across 8 bases. Germline V CDR1 and CDR2: ENHRY, SYGVKD. V trimming: 9 bases; J trimming: 7 bases; junction bases outside the gene matches: 7. The CDR3 totals 13 residues. CDR3 amino acids: CAIQRERVGELFF. CDR3 coding DNA: TGTGCCATTCAGCGGGAGAGGGTCGGGGAGCTGTTTTTT.